This is a list of T cell receptor beta chains from one sample in a study of shared clonotypes between healthy human individuals. Generated by immunoSEQ multiplex PCR, the TCRdb table keeps only in-frame clones and is missing some. The sample records about 1.9 million clones, around 93% being singletons. The source material was naive CD8+ T cells from PBMCs. These receptors were collected from a man aged 18 to 30 in good health. Some clones in this sample may be carry-over from other donors' samples. CDR3s include the opening cysteine and the closing phenylalanine or tryptophan. A D gene is named only where the DNA matches it firmly. Clone sizes are given selectively: once, few, many, or a class where the clone is expanded.

J | D | size | V | CDR3 | DNA
TRBJ1-2 | TRBD1 | once | TRBV7-9 | CASSLSSGTGEPYGYTF | TGTGCCAGCAGCTTGTCTTCCGGGACAGGGGAGCCCTATGGCTACACCTTC
TRBJ2-4 | TRBD2 | . | TRBV5-1 | CASSSREWGGKNIQYF | TGCGCCAGCAGCTCGCGGGAGTGGGGGGGCAAAAACATTCAGTACTTC
TRBJ1-1 | . | . | TRBV10-3 | CAISDGYGRTEAFF | TGTGCCATCAGTGACGGTTACGGGAGAACTGAAGCTTTCTTT
TRBJ2-1 | . | . | TRBV29-1 | CSGQRGEQFF | TGCAGCGGGCAACGTGGCGAGCAGTTCTTC
TRBJ2-3 | . | . | TRBV2 | CASRARGRGTDTQYF | TGTGCCAGCAGGGCGCGGGGCAGGGGGACAGATACGCAGTATTTT
TRBJ1-1 | TRBD1 | . | TRBV5-6 | CASSLYYGQGKAEAFF | TGTGCCAGCAGCCTGTACTATGGACAGGGAAAGGCTGAAGCTTTCTTT
TRBJ1-2 | . | . | TRBV15 | CATSRAISAPYGYTF | TGTGCCACCAGCAGAGCTATTTCGGCCCCGTATGGCTACACCTTC
TRBJ1-2 | TRBD1 | . | TRBV29-1 | CSVPRFLGGFYGYTF | TGCAGCGTCCCCCGATTCCTAGGGGGCTTCTATGGCTACACCTTC
TRBJ1-1 | . | . | TRBV25-1 | CASSERGVLNTEAFF | TGTGCCAGCAGTGAAAGAGGGGTATTGAACACTGAAGCTTTCTTT
TRBJ2-1 | . | . | TRBV7-9 | CASSFKGDEQFF | TGTGCCAGCAGCTTTAAAGGGGATGAGCAGTTCTTC
TRBJ2-7 | . | . | TRBV2 | CASRTDREQYF | TGTGCCAGCAGAACCGACAGGGAGCAGTACTTC
TRBJ1-5 | . | . | TRBV27 | CASSLDRRGNQPQHF | TGTGCCAGCAGTTTAGACAGAAGGGGAAATCAGCCCCAGCATTTT
TRBJ2-1 | . | . | TRBV9 | CASSARDTLTYNEQFF | TGTGCCAGCAGCGCCCGGGACACACTAACCTACAATGAGCAGTTCTTC
TRBJ2-3 | TRBD2 | . | TRBV27 | CASSTPMVAGVTDTQYF | TGTGCCAGCAGTACCCCAATGGTAGCGGGAGTAACAGATACGCAGTATTTT
TRBJ1-2 | . | . | TRBV10-3 | CAISEAPTLALWGYTF | TGTGCCATCAGTGAGGCCCCGACGCTCGCTCTATGGGGCTACACCTTC
TRBJ2-7 | . | . | TRBV5-1 | CASEQGGEQYF | TGCGCCAGCGAGCAAGGTGGCGAGCAGTACTTC
TRBJ2-1 | TRBD2 | . | TRBV11-2 | CASSLGRLAGAYEGQFF | TGTGCCAGCAGCTTAGGGAGACTAGCGGGAGCCTATGAGGGGCAGTTCTTC
TRBJ2-7 | TRBD1 | . | TRBV27 | CASSITRDSYEQYF | TGTGCCAGCAGTATCACCCGGGACAGCTACGAGCAGTACTTC